These 30 T cell receptor beta chains share one sample of origin, sequenced in a study of metastatic and nonmetastatic thyroid tumors. TCRdb ran MiXCR on the PCR reads. The sample lists about 17,000 clones; less than 40% were seen once. Thyroid surgery was performed in patients who had received no treatment beforehand. Sequences were obtained from tumor tissue. Receptors were obtained from a female donor with papillary thyroid cancer or a benign thyroid nodule (not recorded which). Some clones in this sample may be carry-over from other donors' samples.

The chain joins TRBV5-1 to TRBJ1-6; 8 bases line up with TRBD1. Germline-derived CDR1 and CDR2 are SGHRS and YFSETQ. Trimming at V came to 10 bases and at J to 8 bases, leaving 11 bases not matched to a gene. The CDR3 consists of 14 residues. This CDR3 is CAWSRTGGDSPLHF. Here the CDR3 DNA reads TGCGCCTGGAGCCGAACAGGGGGAGATTCACCCCTCCACTTT.

The V call is TRBV11-2, the J call TRBJ2-7, with D tentatively TRBD2 (5 bases). CDR3 length: 16 amino acids. With 3 bases removed from V and 2 bases from J, the gap between germline ends came to 17 bases. Germline V lookup: CDR1 SGHAT, CDR2 FQNNGV. The CDR3 coding sequence is TGTGCCAGCAGCTTGGAGAGGGTTGGTTGGGCCTACGAGCAGTACTTC. Translated: CASSLERVGWAYEQYF. The whole variable domain, remainder taken from reference TRBV11-2 and TRBJ2-7, is EAGVAQSPRYKIIEKRQSVAFWCNPISGHATLYWYQQILGQGPKLLIQFQNNGVVDDSQLPKDRFSAERLKGVDSTLKIQPAKLEDSAVYLCASSLERVGWAYEQYFGPGTRLTVT.

This clone has just a few counts. A read error may produce the germline difference seen at one junction end. The sample has other DNA sequences that encode this CDR3 too. The rearrangement uses TRBV6-6 and TRBJ2-3, with D perhaps matching TRBD2 (6 bases). Per the germline V gene, CDR1 is MNHNY and CDR2 is SVGAGI (reference sequence). The CDR3 has 15 amino acids. CDR3 nucleotides: TGTGCCAGCAGTTACGGGAGGACCCCCACAGATACACAGTATTTT. Translated: CASSYGRTPTDTQYF.

This clone has a handful of counts. The chain employs TRBV10-3 and TRBJ1-6; TRBD1 might be the D (6 bases). The CDR3 is 13 residues long. V lost 10 bases and J 6 bases, leaving 13 bases between the germline ends. From germline, CDR1 is ENHRY and CDR2 SYGVKD. Here the CDR3 reads CATRDTTNSPLHF. CDR3 nucleotides: TGTGCCACCCGGGACACAACTAATTCACCCCTCCACTTT.

The J gene is TRBJ2-5, the V gene TRBV12-3 or TRBV12-4; D is ambiguous. V dropped 1 base and J dropped 2 bases, with 8 bases sitting between them. The CDR3 is made up of 14 amino acids. The CDR3 protein is CASSLEAAQETQYF. CDR3 in DNA: TGTGCCAGCAGTTTAGAGGCAGCTCAAGAGACCCAGTACTTC.

This chain joins TRBV7-2 and TRBJ1-2; 9 bases are shared with TRBD1. Trimming cost V 6 bases and J 4 bases; bases outside gene matches: 6. Germline CDR1 SGHTA, CDR2 FQGNSA. The CDR3 has 14 amino acids. The CDR3 loop reads CASRLGDRVYGYTF. In DNA form, the CDR3 reads TGTGCCAGCAGACTAGGGGACAGGGTCTATGGCTACACCTTC.

The chain has TRBV6-1 and TRBJ2-7; no firm D call. Germline V gene lookup returns CDR1 MNHNS and CDR2 SASEGT. The CDR3 is 13 residues long. Trimming stripped 6 bases from V and 4 bases from J, with 13 bases between. The CDR3 protein is CASRPPGLYEQYF. CDR3 nucleotides: TGTGCCAGCAGGCCCCCGGGCTTGTACGAGCAGTACTTC.

This clone was detected only a few times. No conserved phenylalanine or tryptophan ends this CDR3, so it is likely a read error. This chain joins TRBV28 and TRBJ2-7, with 8 bases fitting TRBD2. The CDR3 contains 13 residues. The V segment lost 5 bases and the J segment 2 bases; nucleotides outside the gene matches: 2. From germline, CDR1 is MDHEN and CDR2 SYDVKM. The DNA for the CDR3 is TGTGCCAGCAGTACCGGGGGGGCCTACGAGCAGTACTTG. Amino acids: CASSTGGAYEQYL.

This clone occurred a few times. The chain couples TRBV6-4 to TRBJ2-2; 11 bases are shared with TRBD2. Trimming took 0 bases from V and 4 from J; bases not matched to a gene: 1. Germline V gene sequence: CDR1 MRHNA, CDR2 SNTAGT. The CDR3 consists of 16 residues. CDR3 coding DNA: TGTGCCAGCAGTGACTCTAGCGGGAGGGCCACCGGGGAGCTGTTTTTT. Its translation: CASSDSSGRATGELFF.

The J gene is TRBJ2-7, the V gene TRBV6-1, with TRBD1 matching 9 bases. V dropped 6 bases and J dropped 5; count of bases not matched to a gene: 5. CDR1 is MNHNS and CDR2 is SASEGT in the germline V gene. This CDR3 region has 13 residues. Written as DNA, the CDR3 is TGTGCCAGCAGCAAACAGGGGGCCCACGAGCAGTACTTC. It is translated as CASSKQGAHEQYF.

The V call is TRBV20-1, the J call TRBJ1-1, with D possibly matching TRBD1 (5 bases). Trimming took off 6 bases at V and 1 base at J, with 9 bases between the two ends. CDR3 length: 12 residues. From germline, CDR1 is DFQATT and CDR2 SNEGSKA (reference sequence). The CDR3 here is CSAGTANTEAFF. In DNA form, the CDR3 reads TGCAGTGCGGGGACGGCGAACACTGAAGCTTTCTTT.

The chain recombines TRBV12-3 or TRBV12-4 with TRBJ1-1; D is perhaps TRBD1 (5 bases). Between the trimmed V and J ends, which lost 7 bases and 3 bases, there was a span of 15 bases. The CDR3 is made up of 14 amino acids. DNA of the CDR3: TGTGCCAGCATCCGTCGAGGGGTTTACACTGAAGCTTTCTTT. Residues: CASIRRGVYTEAFF.

The CDR3, as DNA: TGCAGTGCTAGAATGGGTGCTAGTCAAGAGACCCAGTACTTC. Its protein is CSARMGASQETQYF. The chain employs TRBV20-1 and TRBJ2-5, with D hard to call. Trimming left V 2 bases short and J 2 bases short, with 12 bases between. CDR3 length equals 14 residues. Germline values: CDR1 DFQATT, CDR2 SNEGSKA (reference sequence).

This clone was seen more than once but under ten times. The chain employs TRBV10-1 and TRBJ2-7, with TRBD2 matching over 8 bases. V shed 2 bases and J 3 bases; nucleotides not matched to a gene: 6. The germline gives CDR1 WNHNN, CDR2 SYGVQD (reference sequence). The CDR3 contains 15 residues. The CDR3 nucleotides are TGCGCCAGCAGTGAGGGGGCTAGCGGGCTCTACGAGCAGTACTTC. It encodes CASSEGASGLYEQYF.

The CDR3 DNA reads TGTGCCAGCAGTTGGAGCGGTGCCACCACAGATACGCAGTATTTT. Translated: CASSWSGATTDTQYF. The chain couples TRBV6-5 to TRBJ2-3, with D maybe TRBD2 (5 bases). Per germline, CDR1 MNHEY and CDR2 SVGAGI. The V end lost 4 bases, the J end lost 2 bases, and 13 bases lay between the germline ends. This CDR3 is built from 15 residues.

This clone was seen repeatedly, ten times or more. The genes are TRBV20-1 and TRBJ1-4, with a weak D call TRBD1 (5 bases). Germline loops: CDR1 DFQATT, CDR2 SNEGSKA (reference sequence). With 3 bases removed from V and 10 bases from J, the gap between germline ends came to 18 bases. The CDR3 extends over 14 amino acids. CDR3 nucleotide sequence: TGCAGTGCTAGTCCTGGGACCCAAACGGGAAAACTGTTTTTT. This sequence encodes CSASPGTQTGKLFF.

The chain recombines TRBV20-1 with TRBJ1-2; D unresolved. The V and J ends lost 6 bases and 5 bases respectively, with 19 bases between them. Germline CDR1 DFQATT, CDR2 SNEGSKA (reference sequence). The CDR3 extends over 14 amino acids. CDR3 sequence (DNA): TGCAGTGCCCCCACTCCGGGTGTAACATATGGCTACACCTTC. Translation: CSAPTPGVTYGYTF.

The chain joins TRBV11-2 to TRBJ2-3; the D gene is possibly TRBD2 (6 bases). Trimming shortened V by 1 base and J by 3 bases, and 14 bases separated the two germline ends. CDR1 SGHAT and CDR2 FQNNGV come from the germline V gene. The CDR3 has 16 residues. In DNA, the CDR3 is TGTGCCAGCAGCTTAGTGGGCGGGACGGGGACAGATACGCAGTATTTT. Protein product: CASSLVGGTGTDTQYF. Combining the CDR3 with reference TRBV11-2 and TRBJ2-3 gives the whole variable domain EAGVAQSPRYKIIEKRQSVAFWCNPISGHATLYWYQQILGQGPKLLIQFQNNGVVDDSQLPKDRFSAERLKGVDSTLKIQPAKLEDSAVYLCASSLVGGTGTDTQYFGPGTRLTVL.

This clone was observed a handful of times. J is TRBJ1-2 and V is TRBV28; tentatively, D is TRBD1 (5 bases). The V and J ends lost 1 base and 6 bases respectively, with 12 bases between them. Germline assignment: CDR1 MDHEN and CDR2 SYDVKM. The CDR3 is made up of 14 amino acids. CDR3 coding DNA: TGTGCCAGCAGTTTATTTCAACGAGGGGATGGCTACACCTTC. Its protein is CASSLFQRGDGYTF.

The V gene is TRBV28, the J gene TRBJ1-4; the match to TRBD1 covers 8 bases. The CDR3 consists of 16 residues. J was trimmed by 0 bases and V by 2 bases; bases with no gene match: 2. Germline V CDR1 and CDR2: MDHEN, SYDVKM. CDR3 nucleotides: TGTGCCAGCAGTTTAGAACAGGGGGCAACTAATGAAAAACTGTTTTTT. Translation gives CASSLEQGATNEKLFF.

This clone was picked up a small number of times. The junction shows a germline mismatch at one end, possibly a read error. The same CDR3 arises from other DNA sequences in this sample as well. The rearrangement links TRBV28 to TRBJ2-5, with TRBD2 identical over 7 bases. CDR1 and CDR2 from the germline V gene are MDHEN and SYDVKM. There are 16 residues in the CDR3. CDR3 sequence reads: CASRTPSGRAGETQYF. The CDR3 region has the DNA TGTGCCAGCAGGACCCCTAGCGGTAGGGCCGGGGAGACCCAGTACTTT.

The V gene is TRBV28, the J gene TRBJ1-2; D unclear. Germline CDR1 reads MDHEN; CDR2 reads SYDVKM. There are 15 residues in the CDR3. The V end was cut by 4 bases, the J end by 3 bases, with 15 bases between. CDR3: CASSSSGGADYGYTF. DNA for the CDR3: TGTGCCAGCAGTTCCTCCGGAGGCGCTGACTATGGCTACACCTTC.

CDR3 in amino acids: CASSSEGAGYTEAFF. The CDR3, as DNA: TGCGCCAGCAGCTCGGAGGGGGCTGGGTACACTGAAGCTTTCTTT. This chain connects TRBV5-1 to TRBJ1-1, with TRBD1 matching over 7 bases. The junction had 8 bases not matched to a gene; V was cut back by 3 bases and J by 3 bases. This CDR3 region has 15 residues. Germline V CDR1 and CDR2: SGHRS, YFSETQ.

This clone was seen at least ten times. The V gene is TRBV7-3, the J gene TRBJ2-1; TRBD2 matches at 9 bases. Germline values: CDR1 SGHTA, CDR2 FQGTGA. The trim removed 2 bases at V and 7 bases at J, leaving 6 bases unmatched. The CDR3 consists of 15 residues. CDR3 coding DNA: TGTGCCAGCAGCTTAGGCGGGAGGGCCGTTAATGAGCAGTTCTTC. Translation: CASSLGGRAVNEQFF.

This clone has more than one count but fewer than ten. The rearrangement joins TRBV27 to TRBJ2-7, with 7 bases lining up with TRBD1. The V and J ends lost 0 bases and 1 base, in that order; junction bases with no gene match: 3. This CDR3 region has 15 residues. Germline V gene data show CDR1 as MNHEY and CDR2 as SMNVEV (reference sequence). DNA for the CDR3: TGTGCCAGCAGTTTATCCAACAGGGGTTCCTACGAGCAGTACTTC. This encodes CASSLSNRGSYEQYF.

Comment on this clone: The conserved final phenylalanine or tryptophan is absent from the CDR3, which likely points to a read error. The DNA is left out, because the CDR3 cannot be placed on it with certainty; the CDR3 is given as TCRdb lists it. This sequence joins TRBV30 and TRBJ1-6; the DNA was not compared with TRBD1, the D call given in the table. 13 amino acids form the CDR3, both terminal residues included. Germline-derived CDR1 and CDR2 are GTSNPN and SVGIG (reference sequence). The CDR3 loop is CAWSAGTGSPLHL.

The rearrangement uses TRBV11-1 and TRBJ2-7, with 7 bases identical to TRBD1. The CDR3 consists of 17 residues. Losses at the gene ends were 6 bases for V and 2 bases for J; bases not matched to a gene: 16. Germline lookup yields CDR1 SGHAT and CDR2 FQDESV (reference sequence). The CDR3: CASSSWSGQSKPYEQYF. Written as DNA, the CDR3 is TGTGCCAGCAGTTCGTGGTCGGGACAGAGCAAACCCTACGAGCAGTACTTC. Using reference TRBV11-1 and TRBJ2-7 for the parts outside the CDR3, the full variable domain is EAEVAQSPRYKITEKSQAVAFWCDPISGHATLYWYRQILGQGPELLVQFQDESVVDDSQLPKDRFSAERLKGVDSTLKIQPAELGDSAMYLCASSSWSGQSKPYEQYFGPGTRLTVT.

This clone was found a few times. The chain links TRBV27 to TRBJ2-2, with 7 bases fitting TRBD1. Trimming at V came to 5 bases and at J to 6 bases, leaving 9 bases not matched to a gene. The CDR3 is 15 residues long. Germline loops: CDR1 MNHEY, CDR2 SMNVEV (reference sequence). CDR3 protein: CASSTTGFLAGELFF. In nucleotides, the CDR3 is TGTGCCAGCAGTACGACAGGGTTTCTAGCCGGGGAGCTGTTTTTT.

This clone rates as medium-sized (0.01 to 0.1%). This rearrangement joins TRBV28 to TRBJ2-7; 9 positions agree with TRBD1. The CDR3 is made up of 14 amino acids. V lost 9 bases to trimming and J lost 4 bases; unmatched junction nucleotides: 10. Germline V lookup: CDR1 MDHEN, CDR2 SYDVKM. The CDR3 spells CASTFTGGAYEQYF. CDR3 bases: TGTGCCAGTACTTTTACAGGGGGCGCTTACGAGCAGTACTTC.

This clone occurred a few times. The chain has TRBV6-5 and TRBJ2-1, with D hard to call. Germline lookup yields CDR1 MNHEY and CDR2 SVGAGI. Between the trimmed V and J ends, which lost 2 bases and 8 bases, there was a span of 16 bases. The CDR3 is 15 residues long. The chain's CDR3 is CASSYGGGSRDEQFF. DNA for the CDR3: TGTGCCAGCAGTTACGGTGGCGGATCAAGGGATGAGCAGTTCTTC.